This section outlines one TCR beta chain sequence together with its context. The record originates from a study of cytomegalovirus exposure and HLA in healthy donors. Overall study context: As an earlier analysis found, about 179 million T cells yielded 100 million to 130 million unique TCR beta sequences.

Germline trimming cut 6 bases from V and 3 bases from J; bases unmatched to any gene: 6. Germline V gene data show CDR1 as MNHNS and CDR2 as SASEGT. This CDR3 has 15 amino acids. The PCR had 60 Vbeta and 13 Jbeta primers. Libraries were prepared by immunoSEQ multiplex PCR; TCRdb keeps only in-frame clonotypes and omits some of them. The sample has 150,000 to 200,000 clones, 60% to 85% seen once. Material for sequencing was PBMCs. The receptor was isolated from a man between 25 and 39 years old in good health and CMV-seropositive. This sequence joins TRBV6-1 and TRBJ2-2; 8 nucleotides align to TRBD2. The CDR3: CASRTGGPDTGELFF. The CDR3 DNA follows: TGTGCCAGCAGAACGGGGGGGCCAGACACCGGGGAGCTGTTTTTT.